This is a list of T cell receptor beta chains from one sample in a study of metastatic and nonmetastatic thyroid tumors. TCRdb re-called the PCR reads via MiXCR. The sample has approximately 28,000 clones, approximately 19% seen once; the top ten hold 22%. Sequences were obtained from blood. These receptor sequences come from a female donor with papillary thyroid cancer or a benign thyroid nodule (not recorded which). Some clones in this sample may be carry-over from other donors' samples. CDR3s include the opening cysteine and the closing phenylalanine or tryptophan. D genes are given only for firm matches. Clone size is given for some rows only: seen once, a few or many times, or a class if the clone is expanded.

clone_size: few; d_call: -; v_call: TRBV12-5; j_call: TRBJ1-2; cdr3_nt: TGTGCTAGTGGTTTGGGTGGTGGAGGGGGCTACACCTTC; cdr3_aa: CASGLGGGGGYTF
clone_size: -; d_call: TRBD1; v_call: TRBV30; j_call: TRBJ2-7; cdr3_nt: TGTGCCTGGAGTGCCTTGGGGACAGGGGGAAACGAGCAGTACTTC; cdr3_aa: CAWSALGTGGNEQYF
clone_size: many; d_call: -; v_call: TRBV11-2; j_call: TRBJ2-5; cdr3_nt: TGTGCCAGCAGCTTAGAGGTGGGAATCCAAGAGACCCAGTACTTC; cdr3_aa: CASSLEVGIQETQYF
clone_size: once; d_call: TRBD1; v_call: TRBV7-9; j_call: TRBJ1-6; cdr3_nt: TGTGCCAGCAGCTCCCGGGACAGGGGAGGGTCACCCCTCCACTTT; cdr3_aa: CASSSRDRGGSPLHF
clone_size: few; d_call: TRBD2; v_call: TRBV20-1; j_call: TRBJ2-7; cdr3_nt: TGCAGTGCTAGGAATAGCGGGACTGCCTCCTACGAGCAGTACTTC; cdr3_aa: CSARNSGTASYEQYF
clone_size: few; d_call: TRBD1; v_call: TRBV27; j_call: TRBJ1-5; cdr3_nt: TGTGCCAGCAGTTCATCAACAGGGGAGGATCAGCCCCAGCATTTT; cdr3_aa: CASSSSTGEDQPQHF
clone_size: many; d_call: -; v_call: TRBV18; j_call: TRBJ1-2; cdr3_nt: TGTGCCAGCTCACCAGACGCGAGCTATGGCTACACCTTC; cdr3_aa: CASSPDASYGYTF
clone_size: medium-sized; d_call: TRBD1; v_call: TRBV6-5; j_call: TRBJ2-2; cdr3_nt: TGTGCCAGCAGTTACGACAGGGGCACCGGGGAGCTGTTTTTT; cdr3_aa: CASSYDRGTGELFF
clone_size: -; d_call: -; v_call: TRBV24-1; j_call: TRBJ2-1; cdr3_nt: TGTGCCACCAGTGAGGACGGTCGGACAAATTACAATGAGCAGTTCTTC; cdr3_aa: CATSEDGRTNYNEQFF
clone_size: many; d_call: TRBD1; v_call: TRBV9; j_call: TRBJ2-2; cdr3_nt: TGTGCCAGCAGCGTAGCCCGAGGCAGGGGGCATGTCGGGGAGCTGTTTTTT; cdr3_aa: CASSVARGRGHVGELFF
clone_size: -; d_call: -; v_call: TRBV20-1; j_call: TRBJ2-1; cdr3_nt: TGCAGTGCGGTGAAGGGTGGTGGTGAGCAGTTCTTC; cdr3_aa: CSAVKGGGEQFF
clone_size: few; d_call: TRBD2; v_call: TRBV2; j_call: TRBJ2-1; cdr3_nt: TGTGCCAGCAGTGGGACTAGCGGTATTGCGAATGAGCAGTTCTTC; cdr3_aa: CASSGTSGIANEQFF
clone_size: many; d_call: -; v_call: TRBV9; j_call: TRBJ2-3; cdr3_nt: TGTGCCAGCAGCGGGGCGTCTGGCACAGATACGCAGTATTTT; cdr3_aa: CASSGASGTDTQYF
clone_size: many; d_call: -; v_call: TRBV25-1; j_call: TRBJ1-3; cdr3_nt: TGTGCCAGCAGTGAATCTCTCCGTATCGCGAGCTCTGGAAACACCATATATTTT; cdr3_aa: CASSESLRIASSGNTIYF
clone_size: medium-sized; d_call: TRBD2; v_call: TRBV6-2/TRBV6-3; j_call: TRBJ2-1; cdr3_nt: TGTGCCAGCAGTTACGGGGTCGGCCAGCGGGGGAGCTCCTACAATGAGCAGTTCTTC; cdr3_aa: CASSYGVGQRGSSYNEQFF
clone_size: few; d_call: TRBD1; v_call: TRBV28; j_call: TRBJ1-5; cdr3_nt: TGTGCCAGCAGTTTTTTTTCCGCCGGGACAGGGGGCAATCAGCCCCAGCATTTT; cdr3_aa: CASSFFSAGTGGNQPQHF
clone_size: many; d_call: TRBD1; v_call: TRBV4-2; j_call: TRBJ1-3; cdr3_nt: TGTGCCAGCAGCCAGGAGGACAGGGCAGGAAACACCATATATTTT; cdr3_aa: CASSQEDRAGNTIYF
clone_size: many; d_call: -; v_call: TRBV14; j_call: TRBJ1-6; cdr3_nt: TGTGCCAGCAGCTCCCCGGGGGCTAATTCACCCCTCCACTTT; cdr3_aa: CASSSPGANSPLHF
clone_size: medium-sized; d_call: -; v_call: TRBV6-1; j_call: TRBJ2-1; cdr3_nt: TGTGCCAGCAGTGTCGAGGGCGATGAGCAGTTCTTC; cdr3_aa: CASSVEGDEQFF
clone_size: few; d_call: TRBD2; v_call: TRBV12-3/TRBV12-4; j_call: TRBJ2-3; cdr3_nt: TGTGCCAGCAGTTACGGTACTAGCGCAGATACGCAGTATTTT; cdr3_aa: CASSYGTSADTQYF
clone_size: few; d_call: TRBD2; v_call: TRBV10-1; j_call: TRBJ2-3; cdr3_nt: TGCGCCAGCAGTGAGTCGTTACTAGCGGTCACAGATACGCAGTATTTT; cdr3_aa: CASSESLLAVTDTQYF
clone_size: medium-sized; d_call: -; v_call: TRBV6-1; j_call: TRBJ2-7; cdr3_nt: TGTGCCAGCAGGCTGAAGGGCGGGTCAGCCTCAATCTACGAGCAGTACTTC; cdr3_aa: CASRLKGGSASIYEQYF